Here is one T cell receptor beta chain with its context. 60 Vbeta and 13 Jbeta primers were used in PCR. Data came from immunoSEQ multiplex PCR; TCRdb stores just in-frame clones and leaves some out. The sample lists about 190,000 clones; 80% to 90% were seen once. This sample was included in a study of cytomegalovirus exposure and HLA in healthy donors. Background on the study: T cells numbering about 180 million yielded some 110 million unique TCR beta sequences in an earlier analysis.

Germline values: CDR1 MDHEN, CDR2 SYDVKM. The CDR3 extends over 15 amino acids. Trimming removed 5 bases at V and 5 bases at J, with 16 bases between. The rearrangement joins TRBV28 to TRBJ2-1; D gene unclear. The clonotype comes from a male donor in good health and CMV-seronegative. Sequencing used PBMCs. CDR3 coding DNA: TGTGCCAGCAGTCCCCGCAGGCAGATTAACAATGAGCAGTTCTTC. Translation gives CASSPRRQINNEQFF.